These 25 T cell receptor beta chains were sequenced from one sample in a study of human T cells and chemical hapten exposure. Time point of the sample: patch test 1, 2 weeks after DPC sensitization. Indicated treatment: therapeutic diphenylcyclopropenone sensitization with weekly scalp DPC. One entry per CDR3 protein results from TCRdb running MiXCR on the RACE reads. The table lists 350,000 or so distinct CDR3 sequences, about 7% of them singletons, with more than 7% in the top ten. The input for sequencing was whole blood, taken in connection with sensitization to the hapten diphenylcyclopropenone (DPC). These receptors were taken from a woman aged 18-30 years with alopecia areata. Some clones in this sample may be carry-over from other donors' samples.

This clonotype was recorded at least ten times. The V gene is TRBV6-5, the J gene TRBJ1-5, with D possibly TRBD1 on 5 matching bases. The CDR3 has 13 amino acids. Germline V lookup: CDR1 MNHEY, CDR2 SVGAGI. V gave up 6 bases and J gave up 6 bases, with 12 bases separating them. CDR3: CASSQGGGQPQHF. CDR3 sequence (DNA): TGTGCCAGCAGCCAGGGCGGGGGTCAGCCCCAGCATTTT.

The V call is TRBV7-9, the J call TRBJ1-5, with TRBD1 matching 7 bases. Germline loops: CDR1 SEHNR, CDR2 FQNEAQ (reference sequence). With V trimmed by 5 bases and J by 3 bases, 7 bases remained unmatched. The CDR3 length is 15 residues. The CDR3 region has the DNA TGTGCCAGCAGCCGAGACAGGGCCCTCAATCAGCCCCAGCATTTT. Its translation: CASSRDRALNQPQHF. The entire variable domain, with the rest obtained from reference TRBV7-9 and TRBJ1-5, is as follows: DTGVSQNPRHKITKRGQNVTFRCDPISEHNRLYWYRQTLGQGPEFLTYFQNEAQLEKSRLLSDRFSAERPKGSFSTLEIQRTEQGDSAMYLCASSRDRALNQPQHFGDGTRLSIL.

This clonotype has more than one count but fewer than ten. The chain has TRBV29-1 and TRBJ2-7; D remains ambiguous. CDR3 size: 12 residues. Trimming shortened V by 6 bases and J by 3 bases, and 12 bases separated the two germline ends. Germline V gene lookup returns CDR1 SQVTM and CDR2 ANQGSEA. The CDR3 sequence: CSVAQNGYEQYF. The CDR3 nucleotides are TGCAGCGTAGCTCAGAACGGCTACGAGCAGTACTTC.

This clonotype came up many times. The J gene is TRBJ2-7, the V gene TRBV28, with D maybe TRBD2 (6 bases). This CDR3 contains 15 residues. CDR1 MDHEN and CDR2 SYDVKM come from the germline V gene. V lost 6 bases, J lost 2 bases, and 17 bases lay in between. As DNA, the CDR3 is TGTGCCAGCAGCCCCCGGGACTCTCTCACCTACGAGCAGTACTTC. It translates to CASSPRDSLTYEQYF.

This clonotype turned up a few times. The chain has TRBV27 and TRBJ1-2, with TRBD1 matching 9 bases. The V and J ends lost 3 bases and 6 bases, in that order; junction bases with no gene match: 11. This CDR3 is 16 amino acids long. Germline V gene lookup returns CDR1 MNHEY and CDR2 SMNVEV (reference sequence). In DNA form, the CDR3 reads TGTGCCAGCAGTTTTTTGGGACAGGGAGGAACGAATGGCTACACCTTC. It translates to CASSFLGQGGTNGYTF.

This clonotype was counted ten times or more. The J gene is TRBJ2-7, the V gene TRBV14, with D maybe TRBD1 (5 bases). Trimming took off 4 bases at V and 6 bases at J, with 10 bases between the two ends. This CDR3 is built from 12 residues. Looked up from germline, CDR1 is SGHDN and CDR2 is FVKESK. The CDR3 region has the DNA TGTGCCAGCAGCCTGGACATTACCGAGCAGTACTTC. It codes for CASSLDITEQYF.

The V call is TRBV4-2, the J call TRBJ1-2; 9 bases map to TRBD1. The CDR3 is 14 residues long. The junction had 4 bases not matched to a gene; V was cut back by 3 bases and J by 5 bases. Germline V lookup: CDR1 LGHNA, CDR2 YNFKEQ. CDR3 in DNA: TGTGCCAGCAGCCAGAAACAGGGGGCTTATGGCTACACCTTC. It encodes CASSQKQGAYGYTF.

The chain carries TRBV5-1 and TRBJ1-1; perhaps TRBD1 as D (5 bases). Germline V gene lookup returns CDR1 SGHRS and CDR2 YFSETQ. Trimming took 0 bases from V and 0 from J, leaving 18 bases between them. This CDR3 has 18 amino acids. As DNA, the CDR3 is TGCGCCAGCAGCTTGGAGATACCGGGACGGAGCATGAACACTGAAGCTTTCTTT. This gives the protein CASSLEIPGRSMNTEAFF.

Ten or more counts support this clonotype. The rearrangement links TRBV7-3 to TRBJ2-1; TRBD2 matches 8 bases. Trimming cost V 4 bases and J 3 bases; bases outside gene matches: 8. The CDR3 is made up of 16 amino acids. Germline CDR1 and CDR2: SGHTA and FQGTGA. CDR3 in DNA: TGTGCCAGCAGCTCCCTCGGGGGGGCCTACTACAATGAGCAGTTCTTC. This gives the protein CASSSLGGAYYNEQFF.

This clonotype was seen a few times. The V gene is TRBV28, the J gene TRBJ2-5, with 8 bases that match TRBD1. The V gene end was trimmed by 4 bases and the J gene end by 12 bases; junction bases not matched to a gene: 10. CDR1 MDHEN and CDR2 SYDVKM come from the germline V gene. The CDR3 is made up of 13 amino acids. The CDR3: CASSSPTLGQEYF. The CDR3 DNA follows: TGTGCCAGCAGTTCACCCACCCTGGGACAGGAGTACTTC.

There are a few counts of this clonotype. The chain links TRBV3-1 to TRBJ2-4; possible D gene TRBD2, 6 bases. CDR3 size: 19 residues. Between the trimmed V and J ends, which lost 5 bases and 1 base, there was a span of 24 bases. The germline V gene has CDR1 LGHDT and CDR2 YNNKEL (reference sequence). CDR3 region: CASSYRGSLRDIAKNIQYF. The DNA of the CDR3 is TGTGCCAGCAGCTACCGGGGAAGTTTGCGGGATATTGCCAAAAACATTCAGTACTTC.

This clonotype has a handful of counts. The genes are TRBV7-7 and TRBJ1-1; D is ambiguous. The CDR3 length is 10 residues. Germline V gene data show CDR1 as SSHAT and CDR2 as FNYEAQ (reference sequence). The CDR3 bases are TGTGCTGTAGGTAACACTGAAGCTTTCTTT. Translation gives CAVGNTEAFF.

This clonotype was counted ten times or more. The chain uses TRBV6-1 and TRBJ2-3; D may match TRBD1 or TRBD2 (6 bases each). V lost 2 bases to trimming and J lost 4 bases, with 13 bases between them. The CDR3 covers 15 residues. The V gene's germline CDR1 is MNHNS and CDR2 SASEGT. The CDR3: CASSERGARPDTQYF. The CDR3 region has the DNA TGTGCCAGCAGTGAAAGGGGGGCCCGGCCAGATACGCAGTATTTT.

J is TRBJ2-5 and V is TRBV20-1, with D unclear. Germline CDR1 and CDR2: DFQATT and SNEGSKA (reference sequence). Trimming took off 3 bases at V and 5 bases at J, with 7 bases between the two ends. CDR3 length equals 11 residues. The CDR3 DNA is TGCAGTGCTAGGATCTCTGAGACCCAGTACTTC. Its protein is CSARISETQYF.

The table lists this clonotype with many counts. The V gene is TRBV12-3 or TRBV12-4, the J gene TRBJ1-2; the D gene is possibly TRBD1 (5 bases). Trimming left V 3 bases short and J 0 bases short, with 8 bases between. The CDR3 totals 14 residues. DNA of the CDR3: TGTGCCAGCAGTTTTTCAGGGACTAACTATGGCTACACCTTC. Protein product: CASSFSGTNYGYTF.

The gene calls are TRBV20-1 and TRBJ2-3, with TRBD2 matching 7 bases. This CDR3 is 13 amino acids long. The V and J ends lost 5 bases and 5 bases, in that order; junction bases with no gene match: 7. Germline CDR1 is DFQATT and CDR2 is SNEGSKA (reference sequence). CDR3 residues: CSARGLDLDTQYF. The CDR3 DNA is TGCAGTGCTCGTGGACTAGATTTAGATACGCAGTATTTT.

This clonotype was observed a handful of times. The CDR3 DNA sequence: TGCGCCAGCAGCTTTTCCGGGATCCGGGGAGGAGAGACCCAGTACTTC. It encodes CASSFSGIRGGETQYF. The genes are TRBV5-1 and TRBJ2-5, with D perhaps TRBD2 (6 bases). This CDR3 has 16 amino acids. Deletions cut 2 bases from V and 4 bases from J, with 18 bases between. Germline loops: CDR1 SGHRS, CDR2 YFSETQ. The full variable domain, with the rest looked up from reference TRBV5-1 and TRBJ2-5, is KAGVTQTPRYLIKTRGQQVTLSCSPISGHRSVSWYQQTPGQGLQFLFEYFSETQRNKGNFPGRFSGRQFSNSRSEMNVSTLELGDSALYLCASSFSGIRGGETQYFGPGTRLLVL.

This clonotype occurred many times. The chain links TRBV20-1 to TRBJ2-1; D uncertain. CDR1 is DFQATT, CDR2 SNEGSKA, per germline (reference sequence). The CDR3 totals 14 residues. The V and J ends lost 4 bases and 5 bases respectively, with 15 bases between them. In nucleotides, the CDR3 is TGCAGTGCTACTTTACCAACATCCAACAATGAGCAGTTCTTC. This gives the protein CSATLPTSNNEQFF.

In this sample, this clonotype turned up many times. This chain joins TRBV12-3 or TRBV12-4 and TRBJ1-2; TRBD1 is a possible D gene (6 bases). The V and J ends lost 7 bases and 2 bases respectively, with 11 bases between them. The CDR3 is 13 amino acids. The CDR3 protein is CASTYRANYGYTF. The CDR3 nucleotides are TGTGCCAGCACTTACAGGGCAAACTATGGCTACACCTTC.

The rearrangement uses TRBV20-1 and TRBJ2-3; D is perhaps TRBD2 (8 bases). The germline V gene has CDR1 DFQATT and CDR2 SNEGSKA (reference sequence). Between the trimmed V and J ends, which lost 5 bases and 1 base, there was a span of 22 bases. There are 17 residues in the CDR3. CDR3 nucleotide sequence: TGCAGTGCTGACAGGACAGGTACTAGCGGAGGCACAGATACGCAGTATTTT. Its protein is CSADRTGTSGGTDTQYF.

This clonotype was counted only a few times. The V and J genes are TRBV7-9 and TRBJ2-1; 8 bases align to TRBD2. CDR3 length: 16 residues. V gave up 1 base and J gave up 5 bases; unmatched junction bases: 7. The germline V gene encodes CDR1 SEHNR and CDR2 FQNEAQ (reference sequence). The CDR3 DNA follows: TGTGCCAGCAGCTTAGTCGGCGGGGGGCCAAACAATGAGCAGTTCTTC. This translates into CASSLVGGGPNNEQFF.

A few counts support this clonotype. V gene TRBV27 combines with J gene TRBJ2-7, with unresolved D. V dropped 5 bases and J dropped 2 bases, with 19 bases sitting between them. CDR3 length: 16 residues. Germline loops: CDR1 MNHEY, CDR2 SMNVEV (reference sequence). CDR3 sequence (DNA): TGTGCCAGCAGTCCATTATACACAGATACCCCCTACGAGCAGTACTTC. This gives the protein CASSPLYTDTPYEQYF.

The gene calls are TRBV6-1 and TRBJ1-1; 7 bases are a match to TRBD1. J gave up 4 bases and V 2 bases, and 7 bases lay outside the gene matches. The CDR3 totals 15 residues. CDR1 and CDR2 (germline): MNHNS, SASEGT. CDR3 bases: TGTGCCAGCAGTGAAAAACTATCAGGGGGCACTGAAGCTTTCTTT. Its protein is CASSEKLSGGTEAFF.

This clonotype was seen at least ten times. CDR3 amino acids: CASSRWSETQYF. CDR3 in DNA: TGTGCCAGCAGCCGCTGGTCCGAGACCCAGTACTTC. The genes are TRBV7-2 and TRBJ2-5; D not certain. Germline V gives CDR1 SGHTA, CDR2 FQGNSA. The CDR3 has 12 residues. The germline V and J ends were trimmed by 5 bases and 5 bases, with 9 bases remaining between them.

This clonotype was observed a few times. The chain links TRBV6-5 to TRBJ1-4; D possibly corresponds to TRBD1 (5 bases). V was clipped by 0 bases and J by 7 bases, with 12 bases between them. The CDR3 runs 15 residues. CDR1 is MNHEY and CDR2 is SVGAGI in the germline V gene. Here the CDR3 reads CASSYSYPQGEKLFF. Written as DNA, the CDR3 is TGTGCCAGCAGTTACTCGTACCCCCAGGGTGAAAAACTGTTTTTT.